The source of this T cell receptor beta chain is a study of cytomegalovirus exposure and HLA in healthy donors. With 60 Vbeta and 13 Jbeta primers, the PCR was carried out. Assay used: immunoSEQ multiplex PCR; TCRdb lists only in-frame clones, some missing. Seen here are about 160,000 clones, about three quarters observed once, and the top ten hold about 13%. Germline V CDR1 and CDR2: SGHRS, YFSETQ. CDR3 size: 17 residues. After removal of 2 bases from V and 0 bases from J, the junction contained 4 bases not matched to a gene. The clonotype was recovered from a man aged 40-50 years in good health and CMV-seropositive. The genes are TRBV5-1 and TRBJ2-6; 8 bases agree with TRBD1. Material for sequencing was PBMCs. The CDR3 spells CASSLQGEHSGANVLTF. The CDR3 nucleotides read TGCGCCAGCAGCTTACAGGGGGAACACTCTGGGGCCAACGTCCTGACTTTC.